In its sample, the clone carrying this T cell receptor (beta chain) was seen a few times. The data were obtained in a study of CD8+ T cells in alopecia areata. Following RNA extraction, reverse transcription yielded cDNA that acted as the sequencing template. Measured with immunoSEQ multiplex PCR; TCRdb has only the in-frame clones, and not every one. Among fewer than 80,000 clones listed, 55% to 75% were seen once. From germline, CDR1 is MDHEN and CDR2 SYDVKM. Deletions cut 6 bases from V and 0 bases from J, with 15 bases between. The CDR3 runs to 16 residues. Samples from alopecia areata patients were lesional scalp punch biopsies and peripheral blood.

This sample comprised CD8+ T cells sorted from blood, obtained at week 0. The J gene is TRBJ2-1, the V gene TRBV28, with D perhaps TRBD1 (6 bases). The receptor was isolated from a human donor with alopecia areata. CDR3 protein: CASSQTGFSSYNEQFF. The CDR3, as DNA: TGTGCCAGCAGCCAAACAGGGTTTTCCTCCTACAATGAGCAGTTCTTC.